This T cell receptor beta chain derives from a study of CD8+ T cells in alopecia areata. Overall study context: Treated patients were given 5 to 10 mg oral tofacitinib twice daily.

The sequencing template was cDNA reverse transcribed from extracted RNA. Repertoires were generated with immunoSEQ multiplex PCR, while TCRdb's copy carries only in-frame clones and drops some. The sample has over 90,000 clones, 85% to 90% seen once. Regarding treatment: oral pan-JAK inhibitor, 5-10 mg twice daily. The CDR3 runs to 16 residues. V was trimmed by 7 bases and J by 7 bases, leaving 22 bases between them. The germline V gene has CDR1 LNHDA and CDR2 SQIVND (reference sequence). The origin of this receptor is a human donor with alopecia areata. The genes are TRBV19 and TRBJ2-2; a weak D match, TRBD2 (5 bases). Here the sequenced sample was CD8+ T cells sorted from blood, taken at roughly week 30, from a patient treated with tofacitinib. The chain's CDR3 is CASTETPGFWSGELFF. The CDR3 bases are TGTGCCAGTACCGAAACGCCGGGATTCTGGAGCGGGGAGCTGTTTTTT.